The sequence of this T cell receptor (beta chain) was determined in a study of beta chain features in type 1 diabetes. CDR1 is SGHVS and CDR2 is FQNEAQ in the germline V gene. V lost 5 bases, J lost 10 bases, and 8 bases stayed unmatched. This CDR3 region has 15 residues. Study observations and caveats: Shortening of TCRB CDR3s, moderate but significant, appeared in all four CD4+ subsets of Type 1 diabetes patients.

This clone was picked up a small number of times. Its matching antigen is unknown. What was sequenced were expressed TCRB transcripts, since all of the isolated RNA had been reverse transcribed. Measured with immunoSEQ multiplex PCR; TCRdb has only the in-frame clones, and not every one. The table includes around 140,000 clones, less than 11% detected once. The receptor was derived from a man younger than 30 in good health. Sequenced material: naive CD4+ T cells from blood. This chain connects TRBV7-8 to TRBJ1-6; TRBD1 aligns across 10 bases. Here the CDR3 DNA reads TGTGCCAGCAGCCTGACCGGGACAGGGGACTCACCCCTCCACTTT. Translating it yields CASSLTGTGDSPLHF.